A single sample is the source of the 32 T cell receptor beta chains below, sequenced in a study of human T cells and chemical hapten exposure. Time point in this sample: patch test 1, 2 weeks after DPC sensitization. Treatment denoted: therapeutic diphenylcyclopropenone sensitization with weekly scalp DPC. From the RACE reads, TCRdb called clonotypes with MiXCR, one entry per CDR3 protein. This table holds about 99,000 distinct CDR3 sequences, under 15% found once. The sequences come from whole blood, collected in connection with sensitization to the hapten diphenylcyclopropenone (DPC). The source is a woman between 40 and 50 years old with alopecia areata. Some clones in this sample may be carry-over from other donors' samples.

This clonotype has only a few counts. The CDR3 reads CASSVGGPSTYEQYF. DNA of the CDR3: TGTGCCAGCAGCGTAGGTGGCCCTTCGACCTACGAGCAGTACTTC. The chain couples TRBV9 to TRBJ2-7; no firm D call. Germline V gene sequence: CDR1 SGDLS, CDR2 YYNGEE. The CDR3 length is 15 residues. Trimming left V 0 bases short and J 2 bases short, with 12 bases between. The full variable domain, with the rest looked up from reference TRBV9 and TRBJ2-7, is DSGVTQTPKHLITATGQRVTLRCSPRSGDLSVYWYQQSLDQGLQFLIQYYNGEERAKGNILERFSAQQFPDLHSELNLSSLELGDSALYFCASSVGGPSTYEQYFGPGTRLTVT.

The V gene is TRBV2, the J gene TRBJ2-4, with D unclear. There are 11 residues in the CDR3. Germline CDR1 and CDR2: SNHLY and FYNNEI. V dropped 6 bases and J dropped 14 bases, with 14 bases sitting between them. CDR3: CASSRTDSEYF. CDR3 in DNA: TGTGCCAGCAGCCGAACTGACTCTGAGTACTTC.

This clonotype occurred a few times. The V gene is TRBV27, the J gene TRBJ2-5; weak D call: TRBD2 (5 bases). The V end was cut by 2 bases, the J end by 4 bases, with 8 bases between. CDR3 length equals 13 residues. Per the germline V gene, CDR1 is MNHEY and CDR2 is SMNVEV (reference sequence). In DNA, the CDR3 is TGTGCCAGCAGTTTAGCGGACTCAGAGACCCAGTACTTC. It encodes CASSLADSETQYF.

The chain combines TRBV28 with TRBJ1-1; 11 bases map to TRBD1. The CDR3 loop spans 13 amino acids. Germline-derived CDR1 and CDR2 are MDHEN and SYDVKM. J gave up 11 bases and V 5 bases, and 7 bases lay outside the gene matches. For the CDR3, the DNA is TGTGCCAGCAGTGAGGACAGGGGGCATCAGGCTTTCTTT. Its protein product is CASSEDRGHQAFF.

This clonotype was seen at least ten times. This chain links TRBV5-6 with TRBJ2-3; D unclear. Trimming removed 2 bases from V and 0 bases from J, with 7 bases in between. The CDR3 runs 14 residues. Germline CDR1 is SGHDT and CDR2 is YYEEEE. The CDR3 nucleotides are TGTGCCAGCAGCTTAGGGATCAGCACAGATACGCAGTATTTT. It encodes CASSLGISTDTQYF. The whole variable domain, filled in from reference TRBV5-6 and TRBJ2-3, reads DAGVTQSPTHLIKTRGQQVTLRCSPKSGHDTVSWYQQALGQGPQFIFQYYEEEERQRGNFPDRFSGHQFPNYSSELNVNALLLGDSALYLCASSLGISTDTQYFGPGTRLTVL.

This clonotype was detected a few times. V usage is TRBV3-2 and J usage is TRBJ1-4. TRBV3-2 is termed a pseudogene. This CDR3 has 16 amino acids. In DNA form, the CDR3 reads TGTGCCAGCAGCTTCCCTGGGGGCAGGGAGGGCGAAAAACTGTTTTTT. Translating it yields CASSFPGGREGEKLFF.

This chain links TRBV28 with TRBJ2-1; D possibly corresponds to TRBD2 (5 bases). Germline lookup yields CDR1 MDHEN and CDR2 SYDVKM. The CDR3 length is 14 residues. V was pared by 4 bases and J by 4 bases, with 11 bases between. In nucleotides, the CDR3 is TGTGCCAGCAGTTGGTCCGGGAATTACAATGAGCAGTTCTTC. Protein product: CASSWSGNYNEQFF.

The chain joins TRBV7-6 to TRBJ1-4; D not resolved. CDR3 length: 14 amino acids. The germline gives CDR1 SGHVS, CDR2 FNYEAQ. V lost 2 bases to trimming and J lost 4 bases, with 8 bases between them. CDR3 amino acids: CASSLSSFNEKLFF. DNA for the CDR3: TGTGCCAGCAGCTTATCCAGTTTTAATGAAAAACTGTTTTTT.

This clonotype was seen repeatedly, ten times or more. J is TRBJ2-7 and V is TRBV6-5; weak D call: TRBD2 (5 bases). Trimming took 6 bases from V and 0 from J, leaving 18 bases between them. This CDR3 has 16 amino acids. CDR1 and CDR2 from the germline V gene are MNHEY and SVGAGI. The DNA of the CDR3 is TGTGCCAGCAGCCCTTTCCCGGACTCGAGCTCCTACGAGCAGTACTTC. Amino acid sequence: CASSPFPDSSSYEQYF.

A few counts support this clonotype. The gene calls are TRBV5-1 and TRBJ2-5, with D perhaps matching TRBD1 (6 bases). This CDR3 is 14 amino acids long. V was clipped by 2 bases and J by 5 bases, with 13 bases between them. Germline V gene data show CDR1 as SGHRS and CDR2 as YFSETQ. CDR3 DNA sequence: TGCGCCAGCAGCTTAACAGGGCCGGGGGAGACCCAGTACTTC. This sequence encodes CASSLTGPGETQYF.

The chain uses TRBV7-2 and TRBJ2-1; no clear D gene. Germline assignment: CDR1 SGHTA and CDR2 FQGNSA. Trimming left V 5 bases short and J 4 bases short, with 12 bases between. The CDR3 is made up of 14 amino acids. As DNA, the CDR3 is TGTGCCAGCAGCCAAGACCCAAGTTACAATGAGCAGTTCTTC. Amino acid sequence: CASSQDPSYNEQFF.

About this clonotype: A read error may be the cause here, since a much bigger clone is one base away. The chain is built from TRBV28 and TRBJ2-4; D is tentatively TRBD1 or TRBD2 (5 bases each). The germline V gene encodes CDR1 MDHEN and CDR2 SYDVKM. V lost 5 bases, J lost 15 bases, and 23 bases lay in between. The length of the CDR3 is 14 residues. The CDR3 sequence: CASSNTRRGPPRYF. DNA of the CDR3: TGTGCCAGCAGTAATACCCGCCGGGGCCCCCCCCGGTACTTC.

This clonotype came up many times. The V and J genes are TRBV5-1 and TRBJ2-7, with 8 bases fitting TRBD1. The trim removed 0 bases at V and 6 bases at J, leaving 14 bases unmatched. The CDR3 totals 17 residues. Germline lookup yields CDR1 SGHRS and CDR2 YFSETQ. CDR3 bases: TGCGCCAGCAGCTTGGCCAGGCGACAGGGGACGAACCCCGAGCAGTACTTC. This codes for CASSLARRQGTNPEQYF.

This clonotype has ten or more counts. This CDR3 reads CSASEGQPQHF. CDR3 bases: TGCAGTGCTAGTGAGGGTCAGCCCCAGCATTTT. This chain connects TRBV20-1 to TRBJ1-5, with no clear D. Germline V gives CDR1 DFQATT, CDR2 SNEGSKA (reference sequence). The CDR3 is made up of 11 amino acids. The V end was cut by 3 bases, the J end by 6 bases, with 6 bases between.

This chain joins TRBV2 and TRBJ1-1, with D unresolved. Trimming left V 6 bases short and J 3 bases short, with 8 bases between. The germline V gene encodes CDR1 SNHLY and CDR2 FYNNEI. The CDR3 length is 12 residues. CDR3 sequence (DNA): TGTGCCAGCAGGTCGGAGTACACTGAAGCTTTCTTT. The encoded protein is CASRSEYTEAFF.

The chain uses TRBV7-2 and TRBJ2-1, with TRBD2 identical over 12 bases. Germline values: CDR1 SGHTA, CDR2 FQGNSA. The CDR3 loop spans 16 amino acids. Germline trimming cut 5 bases from V and 9 bases from J; bases unmatched to any gene: 11. The CDR3 coding sequence is TGTGCCAGCAGCCCAAGGGGCCTAGCGGGAGGGCGTGAGCAGTTCTTC. It specifies CASSPRGLAGGREQFF.

The sample holds a few counts of this clonotype. J is TRBJ2-1 and V is TRBV7-6; D call uncertain. Trimming took 4 bases from V and 6 from J, leaving 7 bases between them. Germline-derived CDR1 and CDR2 are SGHVS and FNYEAQ. This CDR3 contains 12 residues. The CDR3 bases are TGTGCCAGCAGCTCAACACTCAATGAGCAGTTCTTC. This translates into CASSSTLNEQFF.

This clonotype was detected ten times or more. The J gene is TRBJ2-1, the V gene TRBV20-1; TRBD2 might be the D (6 bases). V lost 6 bases, J lost 1 base, and 10 bases lay in between. The CDR3 covers 13 residues. Germline CDR1 is DFQATT and CDR2 is SNEGSKA (reference sequence). Here the CDR3 DNA reads TGCAGTGCCCCTCGGGGGTCCTACAATGAGCAGTTCTTC. This codes for CSAPRGSYNEQFF.

The chain recombines TRBV7-3 with TRBJ2-5; 9 positions match TRBD1. V lost 6 bases, J lost 4 bases, and 6 bases stayed unmatched. The CDR3 has 14 residues. Germline CDR1 SGHTA, CDR2 FQGTGA. The chain's CDR3 is CASRTGQGAETQYF. The CDR3 DNA reads TGTGCCAGCAGGACGGGACAGGGAGCAGAGACCCAGTACTTC.

This chain links TRBV28 with TRBJ2-3; 9 nucleotides agree with TRBD2. J lost 2 bases, V lost 1 base, and 4 bases had no gene match. The CDR3 runs to 16 residues. Germline CDR1 is MDHEN and CDR2 is SYDVKM. DNA of the CDR3: TGTGCCAGCAGTTTATATAGCGGGGGTTTCACAGATACGCAGTATTTT. Translating gives CASSLYSGGFTDTQYF.

This clonotype has just a few counts. The V call is TRBV28, the J call TRBJ2-7; 7 bases fit TRBD1. J gave up 2 bases and V 8 bases, and 3 bases lay outside the gene matches. Germline CDR1 MDHEN, CDR2 SYDVKM. This CDR3 spans 12 amino acids. The CDR3 bases are TGTGCCAGCCGGGACAGAACCTACGAGCAGTACTTC. Translation gives CASRDRTYEQYF.

The table lists this clonotype with many counts. The chain is built from TRBV11-3 and TRBJ2-1; the D is unclear. CDR3 length equals 15 residues. Trimming left V 0 bases short and J 7 bases short, with 13 bases between. The germline V gene encodes CDR1 SGHNT and CDR2 YENEEA. CDR3 nucleotide sequence: TGTGCCAGCAGCTTAGAGGGCTCTGTGAGGAATGAGCAGTTCTTC. Protein product: CASSLEGSVRNEQFF.

The table lists this clonotype with a few counts. The chain carries TRBV7-3 and TRBJ2-1, with 9 nucleotides matching TRBD2. The CDR3 totals 20 residues. Trimming cost V 1 base and J 5 bases; bases outside gene matches: 18. The germline V gene has CDR1 SGHTA and CDR2 FQGTGA. The CDR3 sequence: CASSLIPRSSAGGRHNEQFF. In nucleotides, the CDR3 is TGTGCCAGCAGCTTAATCCCCAGGTCGTCTGCGGGAGGGCGGCACAATGAGCAGTTCTTC.

This clonotype occurred a few times. The CDR3, as DNA: TGTGCCAGCAGCTCCAGCGGGAGTATCAATGAGCAGTTCTTC. This gives the protein CASSSSGSINEQFF. This chain connects TRBV11-3 to TRBJ2-1; 8 bases are shared with TRBD2. Looked up from germline, CDR1 is SGHNT and CDR2 is YENEEA. V lost 4 bases and J lost 6; bases outside the gene matches: 5. The CDR3 consists of 14 residues.

This clonotype has just a few counts. CDR3 protein: CASSLAGSIEAFF. CDR3 coding DNA: TGTGCCAGCAGCTTAGCAGGGAGCATTGAAGCTTTCTTT. J is TRBJ1-1 and V is TRBV7-8; the D is unclear. CDR3 length: 13 residues. Trimming stripped 0 bases from V and 7 bases from J, with 9 bases between. CDR1 and CDR2 (germline): SGHVS, FQNEAQ.

This clonotype has only a few counts. V usage is TRBV20-1 and J usage is TRBJ2-5, with D perhaps matching TRBD1 (5 bases). Germline lookup yields CDR1 DFQATT and CDR2 SNEGSKA (reference sequence). The V end lost 0 bases, the J end lost 4 bases, and 30 bases lay between the germline ends. The CDR3 covers 20 residues. In DNA, the CDR3 is TGCAGTGCTAGAGAGGTGTGGAGACAGCCCGGATTTGGACGGAGAGAGACCCAGTACTTC. Translating gives CSAREVWRQPGFGRRETQYF.

This clonotype was seen only a few times. The V call is TRBV9, the J call TRBJ2-6; no clear D gene. Germline loops: CDR1 SGDLS, CDR2 YYNGEE. CDR3 size: 17 residues. The V gene lost 0 bases and the J gene lost 0 bases, with 10 bases spanning the gap. In DNA, the CDR3 is TGTGCCAGCAGCGTAGAGCCCCACTTCTCTGGGGCCAACGTCCTGACTTTC. It yields the protein CASSVEPHFSGANVLTF.

This clonotype was detected ten times or more. The gene calls are TRBV9 and TRBJ1-2; D call uncertain. CDR3 length equals 13 residues. The germline gives CDR1 SGDLS, CDR2 YYNGEE. V was clipped by 3 bases and J by 7 bases, with 13 bases between them. The CDR3 spells CASSDDRLSGYTF. The CDR3 nucleotides are TGTGCCAGCAGCGATGACCGATTATCTGGCTACACCTTC.

Regarding this clonotype: One junction end disagrees with the germline gene, perhaps due to a read error. The chain carries TRBV20-1 and TRBJ2-3; TRBD2 is a possible D gene (6 bases). Germline V gene data show CDR1 as DFQATT and CDR2 as SNEGSKA (reference sequence). The CDR3 length is 12 residues. The CDR3 DNA reads TGCAGTGCCAGAGGGACTCCAGATACGCAGTATTTT. This encodes CSARGTPDTQYF.

The CDR3 here is CSVERMRLAGGYEQYF. In DNA form, the CDR3 reads TGCAGCGTTGAGAGAATGAGGCTAGCGGGAGGATACGAGCAGTACTTC. This chain links TRBV29-1 with TRBJ2-7; 11 nucleotides line up with TRBD2. The junction had 11 bases not matched to a gene; V was cut back by 3 bases and J by 4 bases. Per germline, CDR1 SQVTM and CDR2 ANQGSEA. The CDR3 covers 16 residues.

The CDR3: CASRTGEVTGELFF. The CDR3 DNA follows: TGTGCCAGTAGGACAGGGGAGGTAACCGGGGAGCTGTTTTTT. The chain couples TRBV19 to TRBJ2-2; 8 positions match TRBD1. The CDR3 loop spans 14 amino acids. Germline V gene lookup returns CDR1 LNHDA and CDR2 SQIVND (reference sequence). V lost 6 bases and J lost 5; bases outside the gene matches: 5.

At least ten counts were recorded for this clonotype. The chain has TRBV10-3 and TRBJ2-7, with 14 nucleotides matching TRBD2. Germline V lookup: CDR1 ENHRY, CDR2 SYGVKD. J lost 3 bases, V lost 5 bases, and 3 bases had no gene match. CDR3 size: 15 residues. CDR3 nucleotide sequence: TGTGCCATCAGTTCCGGGACTAGCGGGAGCTACGAGCAGTACTTC. Protein product: CAISSGTSGSYEQYF.